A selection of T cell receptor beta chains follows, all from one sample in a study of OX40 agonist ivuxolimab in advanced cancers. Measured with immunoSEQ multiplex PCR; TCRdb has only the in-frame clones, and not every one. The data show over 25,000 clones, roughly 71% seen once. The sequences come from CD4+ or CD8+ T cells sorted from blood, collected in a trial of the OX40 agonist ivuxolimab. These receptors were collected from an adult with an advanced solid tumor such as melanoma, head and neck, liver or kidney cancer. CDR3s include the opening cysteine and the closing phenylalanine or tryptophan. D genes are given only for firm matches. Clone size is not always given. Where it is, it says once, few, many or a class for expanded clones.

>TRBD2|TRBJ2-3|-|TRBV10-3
CAISTSGGSSTDTQYF
TGTGCCATCAGTACTAGCGGGGGCTCTAGCACAGATACGCAGTATTTT
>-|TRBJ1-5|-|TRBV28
CASSLMGQRNQPQHF
TGTGCCAGCAGTTTAATGGGCCAGCGGAATCAGCCCCAGCATTTT
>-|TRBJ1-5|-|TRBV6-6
CASSRGSYQPQHF
TGTGCCAGCAGTCGGGGCTCATATCAGCCCCAGCATTTT
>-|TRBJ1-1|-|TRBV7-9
CASSPINTEAFF
TGTGCCAGCAGCCCCATCAACACTGAAGCTTTCTTT
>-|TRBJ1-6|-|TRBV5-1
CASSLERLYNSPLHF
TGCGCCAGCAGCTTGGAGCGGCTCTATAATTCACCCCTCCACTTT
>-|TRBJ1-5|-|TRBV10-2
CASSGAGRDNQPQHF
TGCGCCAGCAGTGGGGCAGGACGGGACAATCAGCCCCAGCATTTT
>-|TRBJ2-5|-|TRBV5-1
CASRGGALQETQYF
TGCGCCAGCAGAGGGGGGGCTCTCCAAGAGACCCAGTACTTC
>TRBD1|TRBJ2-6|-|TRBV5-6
CASSYRGSGANVLTF
TGTGCCAGCAGTTACAGGGGCTCTGGGGCCAACGTCCTGACTTTC
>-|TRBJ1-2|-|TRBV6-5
CASSTRDGAVGYTF
TGTGCCAGCAGTACCCGGGACGGCGCGGTCGGCTACACCTTC
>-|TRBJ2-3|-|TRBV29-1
CSVEDRYSGRTDTQYF
TGCAGCGTTGAAGATCGGTATAGCGGACGCACAGATACGCAGTATTTT
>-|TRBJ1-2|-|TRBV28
CASRGTHYGYTF
TGTGCCAGCAGAGGGACACACTATGGCTACACCTTC
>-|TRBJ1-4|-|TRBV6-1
CASREQSYEKLFF
TGTGCCAGCAGAGAACAGAGTTATGAAAAACTGTTTTTT
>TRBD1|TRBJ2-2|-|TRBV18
CASSPARQGVNTGELFF
TGTGCCAGCTCACCAGCCCGACAGGGGGTGAACACCGGGGAGCTGTTTTTT
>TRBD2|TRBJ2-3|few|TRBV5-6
CASSSVAGNTQYF
TGTGCCAGCAGCTCGGTAGCGGGGAATACGCAGTATTTT
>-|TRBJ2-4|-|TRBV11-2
CASSSPRGSKNIQYF
TGTGCCAGCAGCTCCCCCCGGGGATCCAAAAACATTCAGTACTTC
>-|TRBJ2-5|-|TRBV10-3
CAISDGLLETQYF
TGTGCCATCAGTGATGGGCTCCTTGAGACCCAGTACTTC
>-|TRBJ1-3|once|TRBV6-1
CASSGVRGAGNTIYF
TGTGCCAGCAGTGGAGTAAGGGGGGCGGGAAACACCATATATTTT
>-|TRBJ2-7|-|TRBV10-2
CASSRAVKEQYF
TGCGCCAGCAGTCGCGCCGTTAAAGAGCAGTACTTC
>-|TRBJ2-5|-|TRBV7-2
CASSFGGGQETQYF
TGTGCCAGCAGCTTCGGGGGAGGCCAAGAGACCCAGTACTTC
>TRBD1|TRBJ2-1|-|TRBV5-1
CASSPDRGAHEQFF
TGCGCCAGCAGCCCCGACAGGGGTGCCCATGAGCAGTTCTTC
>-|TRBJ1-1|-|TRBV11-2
CASSPQGRAEAFF
TGTGCCAGCAGCCCACAGGGAAGAGCTGAAGCTTTCTTT
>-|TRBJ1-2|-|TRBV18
CASSPDSSLGGYTF
TGTGCCAGCTCACCGGACAGTTCTCTCGGTGGCTACACCTTC
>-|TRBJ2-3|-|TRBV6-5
CASSMAGHRTDTQYF
TGTGCCAGCAGTATGGCAGGGCACCGCACAGATACGCAGTATTTT
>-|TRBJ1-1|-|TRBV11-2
CASSLVGRVTTEAFF
TGTGCCAGCAGCTTAGTCGGCAGGGTGACCACTGAAGCTTTCTTT
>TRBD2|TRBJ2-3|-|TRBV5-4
CASSLGGGRTDTQYF
TGTGCCAGCAGCTTGGGCGGGGGGAGGACAGATACGCAGTATTTT
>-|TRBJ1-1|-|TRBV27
CASSPPKGKAFF
TGTGCCAGCAGTCCGCCTAAGGGGAAAGCTTTCTTT
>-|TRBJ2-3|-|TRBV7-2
CASSLALGDTQYF
TGTGCCAGCAGCTTAGCGCTGGGCGATACGCAGTATTTT
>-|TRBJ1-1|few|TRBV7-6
CASSYLGHTEAFF
TGTGCCAGCAGCTACCTCGGGCACACTGAAGCTTTCTTT
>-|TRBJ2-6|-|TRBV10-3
CAISEVTGANVLTF
TGTGCCATCAGCGAAGTCACTGGGGCCAACGTCCTGACTTTC
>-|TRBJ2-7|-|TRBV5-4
CASSQSGGVYEQYF
TGTGCCAGCAGCCAATCCGGCGGGGTCTACGAGCAGTACTTC
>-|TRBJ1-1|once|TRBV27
CASSLRGARTEAFF
TGTGCCAGCAGTTTAAGGGGGGCCCGGACTGAAGCTTTCTTT
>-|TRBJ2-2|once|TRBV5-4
CASSLDFTFTGELFF
TGTGCCAGCAGCTTGGATTTCACTTTCACCGGGGAGCTGTTTTTT
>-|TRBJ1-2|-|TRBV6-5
CASSPRQVSYGYTF
TGTGCCAGCAGCCCGCGACAGGTCAGCTATGGCTACACCTTC
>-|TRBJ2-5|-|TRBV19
CASSIASGVQETQYF
TGTGCCAGTAGTATAGCGTCGGGGGTTCAAGAGACCCAGTACTTC
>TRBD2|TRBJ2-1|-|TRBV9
CASSVTSGLAYNEQFF
TGTGCCAGCAGCGTAACTAGCGGTTTAGCCTACAATGAGCAGTTCTTC
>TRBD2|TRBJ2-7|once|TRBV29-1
CSVRPRGNDRQYF
TGCAGCGTTCGACCGCGGGGGAACGACAGGCAGTACTTC
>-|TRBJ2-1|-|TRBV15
CATSRTVKQFF
TGTGCCACCAGCAGGACAGTTAAGCAGTTCTTC
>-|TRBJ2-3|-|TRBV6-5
CATAGNTDTQYF
TGTGCCACCGCGGGGAACACAGATACGCAGTATTTT
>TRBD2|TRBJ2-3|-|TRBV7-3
CASSPSGNTDTQYF
TGTGCCAGCAGTCCTAGCGGGAACACAGATACGCAGTATTTT
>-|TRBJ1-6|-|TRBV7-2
CASSLDRANSPLHF
TGTGCCAGCAGCTTAGATAGGGCCAATTCACCCCTCCACTTT
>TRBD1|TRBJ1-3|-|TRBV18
CASSPSTGLSGNTIYF
TGTGCCAGCTCACCATCGACAGGGTTATCTGGAAACACCATATATTTT
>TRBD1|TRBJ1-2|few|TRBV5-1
CASSSGPGQAIGYTF
TGCGCCAGCAGCTCGGGTCCGGGACAGGCAATAGGCTACACCTTC
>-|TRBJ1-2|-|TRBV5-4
CASSPQGNGYTF
TGTGCCAGCAGCCCACAGGGTAATGGCTACACCTTC
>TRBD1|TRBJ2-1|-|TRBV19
CASTRDRASDNEQFF
TGTGCCAGTACTCGGGACAGGGCATCCGACAATGAGCAGTTCTTC
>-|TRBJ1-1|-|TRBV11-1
CASSFFAGTEAFF
TGTGCCAGCAGCTTTTTCGCGGGGACTGAAGCTTTCTTT
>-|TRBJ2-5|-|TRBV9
CASSEVIGGPKGTQYF
TGTGCCAGCAGCGAAGTCATAGGGGGGCCGAAGGGGACCCAGTACTTC
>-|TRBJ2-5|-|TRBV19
CASSYTGAPQETQYF
TGTGCCAGTTCGTACACCGGGGCACCGCAAGAGACCCAGTACTTC
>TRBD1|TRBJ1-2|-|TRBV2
CASSPGQDYGYTF
TGTGCCAGCAGTCCTGGACAGGACTATGGCTACACCTTC
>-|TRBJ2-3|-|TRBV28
CASSLQPRGTDTQYF
TGTGCCAGCAGTTTACAACCCCGGGGGACAGATACGCAGTATTTT
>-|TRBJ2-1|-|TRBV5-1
CASSLGAGRSYNEQFF
TGCGCCAGCAGCTTGGGGGCGGGACGCTCCTACAATGAGCAGTTCTTC
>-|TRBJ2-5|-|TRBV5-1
CASRAAETQYF
TGCGCCAGCAGGGCAGCAGAGACCCAGTACTTC
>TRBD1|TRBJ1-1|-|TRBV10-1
CASSDEGARPEAFF
TGCGCCAGCAGTGATGAGGGGGCGCGACCTGAAGCTTTCTTT
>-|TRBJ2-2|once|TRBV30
CAWSVLDTGELFF
TGTGCCTGGAGTGTACTGGATACCGGGGAGCTGTTTTTT
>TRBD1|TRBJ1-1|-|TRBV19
CASSKTGVNTEAFF
TGTGCCAGTAGTAAGACAGGGGTGAACACTGAAGCTTTCTTT
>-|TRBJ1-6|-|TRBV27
CASSARAGSPLHF
TGTGCCAGCAGTGCCCGGGCGGGTTCACCCCTCCACTTT
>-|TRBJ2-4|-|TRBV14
CASSQNQGLGKNIQYF
TGTGCCAGCAGCCAAAACCAGGGCCTGGGCAAAAACATTCAGTACTTC
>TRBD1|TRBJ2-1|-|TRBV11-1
CASSRQGAIDEQFF
TGTGCCAGCAGCCGACAGGGGGCTATCGATGAGCAGTTCTTC
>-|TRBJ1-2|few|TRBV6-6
CASSYSTGDGYTF
TGTGCCAGCAGTTACTCGACTGGGGACGGCTACACCTTC
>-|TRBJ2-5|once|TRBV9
CASSVQPGETQYF
TGTGCCAGCAGCGTACAACCTGGGGAGACCCAGTACTTC
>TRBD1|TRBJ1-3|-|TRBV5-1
CASSQTGTGNTIYF
TGCGCCAGCAGCCAGACAGGGACTGGAAACACCATATATTTT